This T cell receptor (beta chain) was identified in a study of early T cells in non-severe SARS-CoV-2 infection. As for the study in general: Sequencing targeted bulk RNA from unsorted whole blood, leaving chains unpaired. Study findings and constraints: Database matching using VDJdb favored anti-spike CD8 responses, with private and CD4 specificities left missing.

Details on this clonotype: No antigen is known for it. A much larger clone lies one base from this, so it may be a read error.

Individual cDNA molecules carried attached unique molecular identifiers. TCRdb fed the 5' RACE reads into MiXCR, producing one record per CDR3 protein. Of roughly 40,000 distinct CDR3 sequences listed, approximately 4% are singletons. Sample: whole blood. The sequence came from an adult who was a healthcare worker with PCR-confirmed SARS-CoV-2 infection or an uninfected control (not recorded which).

The CDR3 loop reads CTSSQDRVRAENTIYF. The DNA of the CDR3 is TGTACCAGCAGCCAAGACAGGGTTCGGGCTGAAAACACCATATATTTT. The rearrangement uses TRBV4-2 and TRBJ1-3, with 7 bases lining up with TRBD1. From germline, CDR1 is LGHNA and CDR2 YNFKEQ. CDR3 size: 16 residues.